One and the same sample provided the 29 T cell receptor beta chains below, sequenced in a study of cytomegalovirus exposure and HLA in healthy donors. The PCR made use of 60 Vbeta and 13 Jbeta primers. Some clones are missing from TCRdb's copy, which holds only in-frame ones; the method was immunoSEQ multiplex PCR. The data show roughly 130,000 clones, 75% to 85% seen once. Sequencing input: PBMCs. The receptors derive from a man aged 30 to 39 in good health and CMV-seronegative.

This clone was observed a few times. This chain connects TRBV5-6 to TRBJ2-7; TRBD2 matches 10 bases. In germline, CDR1 is SGHDT, CDR2 YYEEEE. The CDR3 is made up of 14 amino acids. Losses at the gene ends were 0 bases for V and 5 bases for J; bases not matched to a gene: 2. The CDR3 loop reads CASSLGLAGDEQYF. The CDR3 nucleotides read TGTGCCAGCAGCTTGGGGCTAGCGGGAGACGAGCAGTACTTC.

This clone was seen a handful of times. The chain is built from TRBV6-6 and TRBJ1-3; tentatively, D is TRBD1 (5 bases). The CDR3 length is 15 residues. V lost 6 bases, J lost 0 bases, and 12 bases lay in between. From germline, CDR1 is MNHNY and CDR2 SVGAGI (reference sequence). DNA for the CDR3: TGTGCCAGCAGCCACGACAGTTACTCTGGAAACACCATATATTTT. Its protein product is CASSHDSYSGNTIYF.

This clone has just a few counts. The chain combines TRBV2 with TRBJ2-1; 10 nucleotides align to TRBD2. Losses at the gene ends were 6 bases for V and 4 bases for J; bases not matched to a gene: 6. This CDR3 has 15 residues. Germline assignment: CDR1 SNHLY and CDR2 FYNNEI. The chain's CDR3 is CASRSTSGAYNEQFF. Here the CDR3 DNA reads TGTGCCAGCAGGAGCACTAGCGGGGCTTACAATGAGCAGTTCTTC.

The chain employs TRBV10-3 and TRBJ1-5; D gene uncertain. The CDR3 contains 12 residues. CDR1 and CDR2 (germline): ENHRY, SYGVKD. Trimming stripped 11 bases from V and 5 bases from J, with 13 bases between. CDR3 coding DNA: TGTGCCTCCGGGAGAGAAGATCAGCCCCAGCATTTT. Translation gives CASGREDQPQHF.

The chain carries TRBV7-8 and TRBJ2-1; the match to TRBD2 covers 7 bases. V shed 6 bases, J shed 5 bases, and the junction held 13 bases outside the gene matches. Germline V gives CDR1 SGHVS, CDR2 FQNEAQ. This CDR3 has 16 amino acids. The CDR3 sequence: CASRLFGGTTHNEQFF. CDR3 DNA sequence: TGTGCCAGCAGGCTTTTCGGGGGGACTACACACAATGAGCAGTTCTTC. Using reference TRBV7-8 and TRBJ2-1 for the parts outside the CDR3, the full variable domain is GAGVSQSPRYKVAKRGQDVALRCDPISGHVSLFWYQQALGQGPEFLTYFQNEAQLDKSGLPSDRFFAERPEGSVSTLKIQRTQQEDSAVYLCASRLFGGTTHNEQFFGPGTRLTVL.

This rearrangement joins TRBV27 to TRBJ2-1; TRBD2 matches 12 bases. J gave up 4 bases and V 0 bases, and 4 bases lay outside the gene matches. The CDR3 contains 17 residues. Germline V gene sequence: CDR1 MNHEY, CDR2 SMNVEV (reference sequence). DNA for the CDR3: TGTGCCAGCAGTTTATCTGCCGGGACTAGCGGGTACAATGAGCAGTTCTTC. Translated: CASSLSAGTSGYNEQFF.

The genes are TRBV6-4 and TRBJ2-1, with D perhaps matching TRBD1 (6 bases). CDR3 length: 16 residues. V lost 0 bases to trimming and J lost 1 base, with 10 bases between them. Looked up from germline, CDR1 is MRHNA and CDR2 is SNTAGT. CDR3 loop: CASSDSPGESYNEQFF. CDR3 nucleotide sequence: TGTGCCAGCAGTGACTCGCCAGGGGAGTCCTACAATGAGCAGTTCTTC.

The gene calls are TRBV2 and TRBJ2-7; D might be TRBD2 (5 bases). CDR3 length: 15 residues. Germline V lookup: CDR1 SNHLY, CDR2 FYNNEI. V was cut by 7 bases and J by 3 bases, with 19 bases left in between. Written as DNA, the CDR3 is TGTGCCAGCAAGATGGGTTTGAAGACTAACTACGAGCAGTACTTC. Translated, it gives CASKMGLKTNYEQYF.

V usage is TRBV7-2 and J usage is TRBJ2-1; TRBD2 aligns across 8 bases. The CDR3 is 18 residues long. Germline V CDR1 and CDR2: SGHTA, FQGNSA. The V segment lost 2 bases and the J segment 4 bases; nucleotides outside the gene matches: 13. The DNA for the CDR3 is TGTGCCAGCAGCTTAACGCGGGAGGCCTTCTCGTGGTACAATGAGCAGTTCTTC. This translates into CASSLTREAFSWYNEQFF.

The chain is built from TRBV6-6 and TRBJ2-5; D perhaps matches TRBD2 (6 bases). V lost 5 bases and J lost 8, with 24 bases in between. Germline lookup yields CDR1 MNHNY and CDR2 SVGAGI (reference sequence). The CDR3 has 16 amino acids. In nucleotides, the CDR3 is TGTGCCAGCAGTACGGGTTCCAGCGGGCGGCGGTGTACCCAGTACTTC. Protein sequence: CASSTGSSGRRCTQYF.

This rearrangement joins TRBV7-3 to TRBJ1-3; tentative D call: TRBD1 (6 bases). This CDR3 is built from 17 residues. The germline CDR1 and CDR2 sequences are SGHTA and FQGTGA. V was pared by 3 bases and J by 0 bases, with 15 bases between. The DNA for the CDR3 is TGTGCCAGCAGCTTTAAAAGACGGGACAACTCTGGAAACACCATATATTTT. Protein product: CASSFKRRDNSGNTIYF.

The V and J genes are TRBV5-1 and TRBJ2-5, with 9 nucleotides matching TRBD1. Near its end, the DNA agrees better with TRBJ2-7, so the J call may be wrong. CDR1 is SGHRS, CDR2 YFSETQ, per germline. The CDR3 extends over 16 amino acids. CDR3 coding DNA: TGCGCCAGCAGCTTGGGCCGGGACAGGGTGACCTACGAGCAGTACTTC. It codes for CASSLGRDRVTYEQYF.

The rearrangement joins TRBV27 to TRBJ2-7; weak D call: TRBD1 (6 bases). CDR3 length: 15 amino acids. Trimming pared 5 bases from V and 2 bases from J, leaving 16 bases between. Germline lookup yields CDR1 MNHEY and CDR2 SMNVEV (reference sequence). Here the CDR3 reads CASSPLQGSAYEQYF. CDR3 DNA: TGTGCCAGCAGTCCATTACAGGGTTCAGCCTACGAGCAGTACTTC.

The chain carries TRBV5-1 and TRBJ2-1; 8 bases are shared with TRBD1. This CDR3 spans 15 amino acids. Germline V gene sequence: CDR1 SGHRS, CDR2 YFSETQ. J lost 0 bases, V lost 5 bases, and 4 bases had no gene match. The CDR3 DNA is TGCGCCAGCAGTTATACAGGGGGCTCCTACAATGAGCAGTTCTTC. The encoded protein is CASSYTGGSYNEQFF. Full variable domain (missing parts from reference TRBV5-1 and TRBJ2-1): KAGVTQTPRYLIKTRGQQVTLSCSPISGHRSVSWYQQTPGQGLQFLFEYFSETQRNKGNFPGRFSGRQFSNSRSEMNVSTLELGDSALYLCASSYTGGSYNEQFFGPGTRLTVL.

Only a few counts were recorded for this clone. The chain links TRBV5-1 to TRBJ1-1; possibly TRBD1 for D (5 bases). The germline V gene has CDR1 SGHRS and CDR2 YFSETQ. This CDR3 is built from 14 residues. V was cut by 1 base and J by 3 bases, with 10 bases left in between. The CDR3 DNA reads as TGCGCCAGCAGCTTGTCGGGGGGGGACACTGAAGCTTTCTTT. As protein: CASSLSGGDTEAFF.

The gene calls are TRBV4-1 and TRBJ1-2, with D possibly TRBD1 on 6 matching bases. CDR1 MGHRA and CDR2 YSYEKL come from the germline V gene. This CDR3 has 16 residues. The V end lost 0 bases, the J end lost 5 bases, and 16 bases lay between the germline ends. CDR3 DNA sequence: TGCGCCAGCAGCCAAGATAGGACAGCCGAGAGGTATGGCTACACCTTC. It translates to CASSQDRTAERYGYTF.

The J gene is TRBJ1-1, the V gene TRBV27; weak D call: TRBD1 (6 bases). Germline V lookup: CDR1 MNHEY, CDR2 SMNVEV (reference sequence). The CDR3 runs 12 residues. V lost 6 bases and J 7 bases, leaving 12 bases between the germline ends. The CDR3 reads CASRDRGREAFF. The CDR3 DNA reads as TGTGCCAGCAGGGACAGAGGCCGTGAAGCTTTCTTT.

The J gene is TRBJ2-2, the V gene TRBV4-3; 8 bases agree with TRBD1. The V and J ends lost 0 bases and 1 base, in that order; junction bases with no gene match: 4. Germline CDR1 LGHNA, CDR2 YSLEER. The CDR3 loop spans 17 amino acids. The CDR3 sequence is CASSQDHDRGNTGELFF. As DNA, the CDR3 is TGCGCCAGCAGCCAAGACCACGACAGGGGGAACACCGGGGAGCTGTTTTTT.

This clone was picked up a small number of times. The V and J genes are TRBV2 and TRBJ2-1; 9 bases map to TRBD1. CDR3 length equals 15 residues. Trimming took 8 bases from V and 5 from J; bases not matched to a gene: 10. From germline, CDR1 is SNHLY and CDR2 FYNNEI. CDR3 DNA sequence: TGTGCCAGCGACGCCGGGACAGGGCCCCACAATGAGCAGTTCTTC. Translating gives CASDAGTGPHNEQFF.

This chain joins TRBV18 and TRBJ1-5; D is ambiguous. V shed 0 bases and J shed 5 bases, with 8 bases lying between them. From germline, CDR1 is KGHSH and CDR2 LQKENI. The CDR3 consists of 14 residues. CDR3 coding DNA: TGTGCCAGCTCACCACCGACGCAGGATCAGCCCCAGCATTTT. Its translation: CASSPPTQDQPQHF. The full variable domain, its missing parts supplied by reference TRBV18 and TRBJ1-5, is NAGVMQNPRHLVRRRGQEARLRCSPMKGHSHVYWYRQLPEEGLKFMVYLQKENIIDESGMPKERFSAEFPKEGPSILRIQQVVRGDSAAYFCASSPPTQDQPQHFGDGTRLSIL.

The CDR3 here is CARAGGGGNTIYF. Here the CDR3 DNA reads TGTGCCCGGGCGGGGGGCGGTGGAAACACCATATATTTT. The rearrangement links TRBV30 to TRBJ1-3; possible D gene TRBD1, 6 bases. The germline V and J ends were trimmed by 8 bases and 3 bases, with 14 bases remaining between them. From germline, CDR1 is GTSNPN and CDR2 SVGIG (reference sequence). The CDR3 covers 13 residues.

The chain combines TRBV7-6 with TRBJ2-7; 9 nucleotides match TRBD1. This CDR3 contains 14 residues. V dropped 1 base and J dropped 2; count of bases not matched to a gene: 0. Germline loops: CDR1 SGHVS, CDR2 FNYEAQ. CDR3 amino acids: CASSLGTGAYEQYF. CDR3 nucleotides: TGTGCCAGCAGCTTAGGGACAGGGGCCTACGAGCAGTACTTC. The full variable domain, rest sourced from reference TRBV7-6 and TRBJ2-7, is GAGVSQSPRYKVTKRGQDVALRCDPISGHVSLYWYRQALGQGPEFLTYFNYEAQQDKSGLPNDRFSAERPEGSISTLTIQRTEQRDSAMYRCASSLGTGAYEQYFGPGTRLTVT.

This chain connects TRBV6-5 to TRBJ2-2, with a tentative D call TRBD1 (5 bases). Germline V gives CDR1 MNHEY, CDR2 SVGAGI. The CDR3 totals 16 residues. With 2 bases removed from V and 1 base from J, the gap between germline ends came to 11 bases. The DNA for the CDR3 is TGTGCCAGCAGTTACAAAACAGGAATGAACACCGGGGAGCTGTTTTTT. Translated: CASSYKTGMNTGELFF.

The chain employs TRBV6-9 and TRBJ2-3, with D unclear. V was pared by 4 bases and J by 1 base, with 9 bases between. Per the germline V gene, CDR1 is MNHGY and CDR2 is SVAAGI. CDR3 length: 14 amino acids. This chain's CDR3 is CASSFAECTDTQYF. The CDR3 region has the DNA TGTGCCAGCAGTTTTGCGGAGTGCACAGATACGCAGTATTTT.

CDR3 nucleotide sequence: TGTGCCACCTTATATGCGAGCTCCTACAATGAGCAGTTCTTC. Protein: CATLYASSYNEQFF. The rearrangement uses TRBV7-3 and TRBJ2-1, with no clear D. V gave up 10 bases and J gave up 0 bases, with 13 bases separating them. Per germline, CDR1 SGHTA and CDR2 FQGTGA. The CDR3 loop spans 14 amino acids. The whole variable domain, filled in from reference TRBV7-3 and TRBJ2-1, reads GAGVSQTPSNKVTEKGKYVELRCDPISGHTALYWYRQSLGQGPEFLIYFQGTGAADDSGLPNDRFFAVRPEGSVSTLKIQRTERGDSAVYLCATLYASSYNEQFFGPGTRLTVL.

Comment on this clone: A read error may produce the germline difference seen at one junction end. This same CDR3 is encoded by further DNA sequences in the sample. V is TRBV30 and J is TRBJ2-7; unclear D gene. Germline V CDR1 and CDR2: GTSNPN, SVGIG (reference sequence). This CDR3 has 12 residues. The DNA for the CDR3 is TGTGCCTGGAGTGTACGTATGAGCAAGCAATACTTC. It encodes CAWSVRMSKQYF.

This clone was detected only a few times. The chain recombines TRBV5-1 with TRBJ2-3; possibly TRBD2 for D (6 bases). V lost 2 bases, J lost 0 bases, and 13 bases lay in between. The CDR3 length is 16 residues. The germline V gene encodes CDR1 SGHRS and CDR2 YFSETQ. The CDR3 spells CASSLVAGRSTDTQYF. The CDR3 DNA reads as TGCGCCAGCAGCTTAGTGGCGGGACGTAGCACAGATACGCAGTATTTT.

The chain links TRBV11-2 to TRBJ2-3, with unresolved D. V was pared by 3 bases and J by 1 base, with 5 bases between. Germline lookup yields CDR1 SGHAT and CDR2 FQNNGV. This CDR3 contains 13 residues. The CDR3 bases are TGTGCCAGCAGCTTCCCAGGCACAGATACGCAGTATTTT. It specifies CASSFPGTDTQYF. Filled out from reference TRBV11-2 and TRBJ2-3, the complete variable domain reads EAGVAQSPRYKIIEKRQSVAFWCNPISGHATLYWYQQILGQGPKLLIQFQNNGVVDDSQLPKDRFSAERLKGVDSTLKIQPAKLEDSAVYLCASSFPGTDTQYFGPGTRLTVL.

This clone was detected only once. The chain joins TRBV5-1 to TRBJ2-5, with D maybe TRBD2 (6 bases). V gave up 3 bases and J gave up 4 bases, with 19 bases separating them. Looked up from germline, CDR1 is SGHRS and CDR2 is YFSETQ. CDR3 length: 16 amino acids. CDR3 amino acids: CASSSRLSGPVETQYF. In nucleotides, the CDR3 is TGCGCCAGCAGCTCCCGACTTAGCGGCCCCGTAGAGACCCAGTACTTC.